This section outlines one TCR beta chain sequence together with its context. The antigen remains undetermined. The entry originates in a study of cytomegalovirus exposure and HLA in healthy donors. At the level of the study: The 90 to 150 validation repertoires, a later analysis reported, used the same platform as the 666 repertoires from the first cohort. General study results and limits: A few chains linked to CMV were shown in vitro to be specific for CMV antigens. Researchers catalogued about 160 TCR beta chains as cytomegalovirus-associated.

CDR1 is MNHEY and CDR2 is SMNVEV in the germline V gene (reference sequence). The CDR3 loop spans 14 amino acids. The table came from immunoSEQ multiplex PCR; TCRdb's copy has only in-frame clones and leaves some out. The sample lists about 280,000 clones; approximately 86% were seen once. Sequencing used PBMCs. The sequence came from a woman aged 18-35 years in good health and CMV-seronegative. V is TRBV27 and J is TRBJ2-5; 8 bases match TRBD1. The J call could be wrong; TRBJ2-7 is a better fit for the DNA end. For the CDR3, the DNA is TGTGCCAGCAGTTTGTCGGACAGGGCCTACGAGCAGTACTTC. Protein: CASSLSDRAYEQYF.